The subject of this entry is one T cell receptor beta chain. This sample was included in a study of blood T cell repertoires in COVID-19. Study details: The United States, Italy and Spain were the sources of the acute and convalescent COVID-19 samples. Sample material is recorded as cDNA or gDNA derived from T cells, B-cell-depleted T cells, or PBMCs.

Looked up from germline, CDR1 is MNHEY and CDR2 is SVGAGI. V trimming: 7 bases; J trimming: 6 bases; junction bases outside the gene matches: 9. This CDR3 comprises 15 residues. In the authors' workflow: Reference gene primer amplification in the assay estimated nucleated cell counts. Some clones are missing from TCRdb's copy, which holds only in-frame ones; the method was immunoSEQ multiplex PCR. The DNA was the basis for D and trimming; V, J and clone size are from that table. Altogether 20,000 to 30,000 clones are present, roughly 92% being singletons, with the ten largest covering about 7.3%. The receptor was derived from a human donor in a cohort sampled during active COVID-19. The sample was peripheral blood. The rearrangement joins TRBV6-5 to TRBJ2-4; the match to TRBD1 covers 10 bases. The CDR3 sequence: CASIPRTGGRNIQYF. As DNA, the CDR3 is TGTGCCAGCATTCCGCGGACAGGGGGGCGAAACATTCAGTACTTC.